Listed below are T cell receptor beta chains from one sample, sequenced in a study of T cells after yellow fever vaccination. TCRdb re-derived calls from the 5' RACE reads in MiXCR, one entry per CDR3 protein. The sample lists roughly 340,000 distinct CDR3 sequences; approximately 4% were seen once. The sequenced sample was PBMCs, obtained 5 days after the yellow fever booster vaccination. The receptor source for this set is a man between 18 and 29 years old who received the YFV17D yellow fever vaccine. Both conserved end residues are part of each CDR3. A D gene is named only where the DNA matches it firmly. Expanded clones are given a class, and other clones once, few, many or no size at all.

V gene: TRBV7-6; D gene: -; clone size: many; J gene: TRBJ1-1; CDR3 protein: CASSRGIWTEAFF; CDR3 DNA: TGTGCCAGCAGCAGGGGGATTTGGACTGAAGCTTTCTTT
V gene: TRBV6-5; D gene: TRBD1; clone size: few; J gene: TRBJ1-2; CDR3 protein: CASSPTGTVYGYTF; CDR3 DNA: TGTGCCAGCAGTCCGACCGGGACAGTTTATGGCTACACCTTC
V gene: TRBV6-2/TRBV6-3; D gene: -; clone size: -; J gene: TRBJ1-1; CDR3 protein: CASSYYRDTEAFF; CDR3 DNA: TGTGCCAGCAGTTACTACAGAGACACTGAAGCTTTCTTT
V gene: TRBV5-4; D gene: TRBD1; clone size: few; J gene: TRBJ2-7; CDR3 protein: CASSTGTGFHEQYF; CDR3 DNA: TGTGCCAGCAGCACCGGGACAGGGTTTCACGAGCAGTACTTC
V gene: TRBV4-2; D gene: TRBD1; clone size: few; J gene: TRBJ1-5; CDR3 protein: CASSQPGQYSNQPQHF; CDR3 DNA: TGTGCCAGCAGCCAACCGGGACAGTATAGCAATCAGCCCCAGCATTTT
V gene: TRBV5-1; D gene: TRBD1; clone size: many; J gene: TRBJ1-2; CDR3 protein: CASSLGQGSGGYTF; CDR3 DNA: TGCGCCAGCAGCCTAGGACAGGGTTCGGGTGGCTACACCTTC
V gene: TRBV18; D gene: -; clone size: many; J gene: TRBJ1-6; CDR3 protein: CASSQGPNSPLHF; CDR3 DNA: TGTGCCAGCTCGCAGGGCCCTAATTCACCCCTCCACTTT
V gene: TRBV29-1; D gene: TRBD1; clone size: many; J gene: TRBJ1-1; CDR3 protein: CSAALRDRGPAFF; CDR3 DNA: TGCAGCGCCGCCCTAAGGGACAGGGGGCCGGCTTTCTTT
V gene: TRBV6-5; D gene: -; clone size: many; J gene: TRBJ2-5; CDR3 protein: CASSPGLKTQYF; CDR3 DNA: TGTGCCAGCAGCCCCGGACTGAAGACCCAGTACTTC
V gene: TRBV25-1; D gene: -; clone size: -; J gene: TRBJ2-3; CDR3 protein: CASSVTGGTDTQYF; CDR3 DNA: TGTGCCAGCAGTGTGACCGGGGGCACAGATACGCAGTATTTT
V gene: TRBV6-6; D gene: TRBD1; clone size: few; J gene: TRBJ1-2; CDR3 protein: CASSGTDGYTF; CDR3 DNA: TGTGCCAGCTCAGGGACAGACGGCTACACCTTC
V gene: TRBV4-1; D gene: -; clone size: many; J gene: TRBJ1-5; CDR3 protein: CASRAGRGGNQPQHF; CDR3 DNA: TGCGCCAGCAGGGCGGGCAGGGGTGGGAATCAGCCCCAGCATTTT
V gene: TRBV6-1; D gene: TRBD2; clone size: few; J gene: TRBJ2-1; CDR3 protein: CASSSPGRGVNNEQFF; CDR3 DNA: TGTGCCAGCAGTTCCCCTGGGCGGGGGGTCAACAATGAGCAGTTCTTC
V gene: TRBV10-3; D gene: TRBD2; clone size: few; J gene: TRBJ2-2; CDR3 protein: CATWRGGYTGELFF; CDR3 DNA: TGTGCCACCTGGCGGGGGGGTTACACCGGGGAGCTGTTTTTT
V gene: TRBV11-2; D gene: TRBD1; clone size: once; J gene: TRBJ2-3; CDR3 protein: CASSLVNRDRTLDTQYF; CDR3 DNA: TGTGCCAGCAGCTTAGTAAACCGGGACAGGACGTTAGATACGCAGTATTTT
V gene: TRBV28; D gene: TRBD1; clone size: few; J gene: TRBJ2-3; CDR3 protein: CASSQGAEGTDTQYF; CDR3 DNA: TGTGCCAGCAGCCAGGGGGCGGAGGGCACAGATACGCAGTATTTT
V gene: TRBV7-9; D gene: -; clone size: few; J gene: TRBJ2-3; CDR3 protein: CASSLAGQLSTDTQYF; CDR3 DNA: TGTGCCAGCAGCTTAGCCGGACAGCTTAGCACAGATACGCAGTATTTT
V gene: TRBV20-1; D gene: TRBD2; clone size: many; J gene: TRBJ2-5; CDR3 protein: CSASGGGKETQYF; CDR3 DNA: TGCAGTGCTAGTGGGGGAGGGAAAGAGACCCAGTACTTC
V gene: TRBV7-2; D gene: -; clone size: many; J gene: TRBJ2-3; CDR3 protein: CASSLVLPGDTQYF; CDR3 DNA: TGTGCCAGCAGCTTAGTACTGCCCGGAGATACGCAGTATTTT
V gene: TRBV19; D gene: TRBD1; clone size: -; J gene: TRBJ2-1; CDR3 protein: CASNDRGSYNEQFF; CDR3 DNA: TGTGCCAGCAACGACAGGGGCTCCTACAATGAGCAGTTCTTC
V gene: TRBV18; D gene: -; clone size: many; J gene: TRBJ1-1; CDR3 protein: CASSPSGFNTEAFF; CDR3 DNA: TGTGCCAGCTCACCATCTGGGTTTAACACTGAAGCTTTCTTT
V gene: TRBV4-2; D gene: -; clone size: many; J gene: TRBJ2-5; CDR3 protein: CASSQADNAQETQYF; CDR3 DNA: TGTGCCAGCAGCCAAGCAGACAACGCCCAAGAGACCCAGTACTTC
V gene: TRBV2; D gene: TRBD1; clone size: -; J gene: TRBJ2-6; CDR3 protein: CASNRGTGISSGANVLTF; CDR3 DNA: TGTGCCAGCAACCGAGGGACAGGGATATCCTCTGGGGCCAACGTCCTGACTTTC
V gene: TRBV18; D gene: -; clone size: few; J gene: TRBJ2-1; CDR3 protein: CASSPVGSQSNEQFF; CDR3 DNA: TGTGCCAGCTCACCTGTGGGCTCGCAAAGCAATGAGCAGTTCTTC
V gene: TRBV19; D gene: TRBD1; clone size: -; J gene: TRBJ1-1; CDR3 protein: CASSQGGITEAFF; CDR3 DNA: TGTGCCAGTAGCCAGGGGGGAATCACTGAAGCTTTCTTT
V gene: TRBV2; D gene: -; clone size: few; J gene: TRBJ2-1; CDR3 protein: CASKAGDTSSYNEQFF; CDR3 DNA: TGTGCCAGCAAGGCGGGGGACACGAGCTCCTACAATGAGCAGTTCTTC
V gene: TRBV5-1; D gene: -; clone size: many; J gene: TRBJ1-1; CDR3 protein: CASSLAGTLRGTEAFF; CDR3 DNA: TGCGCCAGCAGCTTGGCCGGGACACTCAGAGGGACTGAAGCTTTCTTT
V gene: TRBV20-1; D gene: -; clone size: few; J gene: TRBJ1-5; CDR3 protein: CSASKGDWQPQHF; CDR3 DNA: TGCAGTGCTAGCAAGGGGGATTGGCAGCCCCAGCATTTT
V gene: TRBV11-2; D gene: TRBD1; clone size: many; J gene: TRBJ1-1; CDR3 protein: CASSRTGGNTEAFF; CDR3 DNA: TGTGCCAGCAGCCGAACAGGGGGCAACACTGAAGCTTTCTTT
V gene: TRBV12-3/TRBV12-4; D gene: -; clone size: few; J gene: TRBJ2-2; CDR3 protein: CASSFHQTSGELFF; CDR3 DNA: TGTGCCAGCAGTTTTCACCAGACCAGCGGGGAGCTGTTTTTT
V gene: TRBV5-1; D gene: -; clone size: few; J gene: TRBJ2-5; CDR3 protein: CASRTDRETQYF; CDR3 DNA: TGCGCCAGCAGAACTGACCGAGAGACCCAGTACTTC
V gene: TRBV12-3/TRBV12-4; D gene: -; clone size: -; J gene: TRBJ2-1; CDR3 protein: CASSFSGSRKAQFF; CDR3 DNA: TGTGCCAGCAGTTTTTCGGGCAGCCGCAAGGCGCAGTTCTTC
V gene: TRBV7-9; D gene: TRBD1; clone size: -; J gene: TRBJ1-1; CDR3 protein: CASSLGQGAALGAFF; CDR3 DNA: TGTGCCAGCAGCTTAGGACAGGGGGCCGCCCTTGGAGCTTTCTTT
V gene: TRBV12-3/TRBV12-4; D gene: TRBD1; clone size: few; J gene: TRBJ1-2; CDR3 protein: CASSSGQLAYGYTF; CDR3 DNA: TGTGCCAGCAGTTCGGGACAGCTCGCCTATGGCTACACCTTC
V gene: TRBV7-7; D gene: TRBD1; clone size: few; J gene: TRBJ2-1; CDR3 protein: CASSLGTGRINEQFF; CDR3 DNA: TGTGCCAGCAGCCTAGGGACAGGACGCATCAATGAGCAGTTCTTC
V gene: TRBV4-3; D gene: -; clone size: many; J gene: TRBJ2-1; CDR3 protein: CASSQGPATYNEQFF; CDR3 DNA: TGCGCCAGCAGCCAAGGTCCAGCGACCTACAATGAGCAGTTCTTC
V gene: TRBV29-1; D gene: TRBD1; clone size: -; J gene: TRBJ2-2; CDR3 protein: CTVRQGNTGELFF; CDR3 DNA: TGCACCGTACGACAGGGGAACACCGGGGAGCTGTTTTTT
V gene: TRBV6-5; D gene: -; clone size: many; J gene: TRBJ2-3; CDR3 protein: CASTKESTDTQYF; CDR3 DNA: TGTGCCAGCACTAAGGAGAGCACAGATACGCAGTATTTT
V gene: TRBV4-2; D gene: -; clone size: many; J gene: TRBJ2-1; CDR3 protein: CASSSAGDLPYNEQFF; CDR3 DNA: TGTGCCAGCAGCTCCGCAGGGGACTTACCCTACAATGAGCAGTTCTTC
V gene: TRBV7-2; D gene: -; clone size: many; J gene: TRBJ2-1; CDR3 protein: CASTPSSSGEQFF; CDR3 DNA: TGTGCCAGCACCCCATCCAGCTCCGGTGAGCAGTTCTTC
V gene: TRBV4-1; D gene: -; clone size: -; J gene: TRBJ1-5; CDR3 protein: CASSQDFQGHNQPQHF; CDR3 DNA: TGCGCCAGCAGCCAAGATTTCCAGGGCCACAATCAGCCCCAGCATTTT
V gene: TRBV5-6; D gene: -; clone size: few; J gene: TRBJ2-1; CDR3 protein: CASSLSFQANNEQFF; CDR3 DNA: TGTGCCAGCAGCTTGAGCTTTCAAGCCAACAATGAGCAGTTCTTC
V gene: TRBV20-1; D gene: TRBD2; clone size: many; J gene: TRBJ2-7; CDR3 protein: CSAYATGAGDEQYF; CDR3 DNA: TGCAGTGCTTATGCGACGGGCGCGGGGGACGAGCAGTACTTC
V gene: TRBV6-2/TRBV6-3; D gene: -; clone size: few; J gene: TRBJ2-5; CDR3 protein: CASSPSPGPLSGAQYF; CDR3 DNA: TGTGCCAGCAGTCCCTCACCGGGGCCTCTGTCCGGGGCCCAGTACTTC
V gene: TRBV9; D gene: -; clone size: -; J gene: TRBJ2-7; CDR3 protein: CASSVGASEQYF; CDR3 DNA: TGTGCCAGCAGCGTAGGAGCATCCGAGCAGTACTTC
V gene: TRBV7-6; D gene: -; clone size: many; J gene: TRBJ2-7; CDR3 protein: CASSLLPNSYEQYF; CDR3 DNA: TGTGCCAGCAGCTTACTCCCTAACTCCTACGAGCAGTACTTC
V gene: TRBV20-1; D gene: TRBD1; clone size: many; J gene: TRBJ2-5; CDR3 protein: CSKTGTGAETQYF; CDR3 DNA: TGCAGTAAAACCGGGACAGGAGCAGAGACCCAGTACTTC
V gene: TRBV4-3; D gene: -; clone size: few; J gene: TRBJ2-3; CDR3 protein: CASSQGRGRRTDTQYF; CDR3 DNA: TGCGCCAGCAGCCAAGGACGGGGGCGCCGCACAGATACGCAGTATTTT
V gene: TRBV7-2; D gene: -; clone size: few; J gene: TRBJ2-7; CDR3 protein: CASSTSTGYEQYF; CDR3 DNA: TGTGCCAGCAGCACGAGTACAGGATACGAGCAGTACTTC
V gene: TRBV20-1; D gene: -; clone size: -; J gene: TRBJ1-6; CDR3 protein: CSARDRGRGNSPLHF; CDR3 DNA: TGCAGTGCTAGAGATCGGGGGAGAGGTAATTCACCCCTCCACTTT
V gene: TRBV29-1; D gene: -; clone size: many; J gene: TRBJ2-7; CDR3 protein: CSALSGHEQYF; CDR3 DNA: TGCAGCGCGCTCTCCGGTCACGAGCAGTACTTC
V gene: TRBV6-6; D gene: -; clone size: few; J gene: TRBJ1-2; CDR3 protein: CASSYLGDSNYGYTF; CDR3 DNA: TGTGCCAGCAGTTACCTCGGGGACTCTAACTATGGCTACACCTTC
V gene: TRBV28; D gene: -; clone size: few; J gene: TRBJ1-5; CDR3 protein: CASRPPPGEANQPQHF; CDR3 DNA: TGTGCCAGCAGACCCCCGCCCGGCGAGGCTAATCAGCCCCAGCATTTT
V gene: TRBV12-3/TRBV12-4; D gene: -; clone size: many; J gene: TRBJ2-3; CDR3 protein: CASSLVADTQYF; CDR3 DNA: TGTGCCAGCAGCTTAGTAGCAGATACGCAGTATTTT
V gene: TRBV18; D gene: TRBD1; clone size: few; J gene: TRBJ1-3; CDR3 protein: CASSPGDRLKNTIYF; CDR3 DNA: TGTGCCAGCTCGCCTGGGGACAGGCTAAAAAACACCATATATTTT